The rows below give T cell receptor beta chains drawn from one sample of a study of CXCR3-negative and CXCR3-positive naive CD8 T cells. One entry per CDR3 protein, without DNA, is what TCRdb gives after re-calling the 5' RACE reads. The sample totals around 95,000 distinct CDR3 sequences. Sequencing was carried out using naive CXCR3+ CD8+ T cells from blood. Receptors were obtained from a human donor in good health. Some clones in this sample may be carry-over from other donors' samples. Each CDR3 is given with its conserved first and last residue.

J gene: TRBJ1-2
V gene: TRBV27
CDR3 protein: CASSLYGERYTF

J gene: TRBJ1-2
V gene: TRBV14
CDR3 protein: CASSQDWTDYGYTF

J gene: TRBJ2-7
V gene: TRBV13
CDR3 protein: CASSSASAGGDYEQYF

J gene: TRBJ2-5
V gene: TRBV6-2/TRBV6-3
CDR3 protein: CASSPSLGATYQETQYF

J gene: TRBJ2-5
V gene: TRBV27
CDR3 protein: CASSWTGGLETQYF

J gene: TRBJ2-5
V gene: TRBV7-2
CDR3 protein: CASSLTLGMETQYF

J gene: TRBJ2-5
V gene: TRBV12-3/TRBV12-4
CDR3 protein: CASSLYGNQETQYF

J gene: TRBJ2-7
V gene: TRBV6-5
CDR3 protein: CAGSFAAYYEQYF

J gene: TRBJ2-5
V gene: TRBV4-1
CDR3 protein: CASVGSQETQYF

J gene: TRBJ2-1
V gene: TRBV5-1
CDR3 protein: CASSPGTSARDEQFF

J gene: TRBJ2-6
V gene: TRBV11-2
CDR3 protein: CARNRRGSGANVLTF

J gene: TRBJ2-5
V gene: TRBV18
CDR3 protein: CASSPVNQETQYF

J gene: TRBJ2-1
V gene: TRBV20-1
CDR3 protein: CSARDSSGPYNEQFF

J gene: TRBJ2-7
V gene: TRBV27
CDR3 protein: CASSSTGTAYEQYF

J gene: TRBJ2-3
V gene: TRBV7-3
CDR3 protein: CASSSGPKEWTADTQYF

J gene: TRBJ2-1
V gene: TRBV6-1
CDR3 protein: CASSIRQAIYNEQFF

J gene: TRBJ2-7
V gene: TRBV6-2/TRBV6-3
CDR3 protein: CASSGQRVIYEQYF

J gene: TRBJ2-7
V gene: TRBV6-2/TRBV6-3
CDR3 protein: CASSMGLSYEQYF

J gene: TRBJ2-3
V gene: TRBV28
CDR3 protein: CASSNPGPRTDTQYF

J gene: TRBJ2-1
V gene: TRBV28
CDR3 protein: CACSGTYNEQFF

J gene: TRBJ2-3
V gene: TRBV7-9
CDR3 protein: CASSLLTSTDTQYF

J gene: TRBJ2-3
V gene: TRBV4-2
CDR3 protein: CASSQLAGTDTQYF

J gene: TRBJ2-2
V gene: TRBV7-3
CDR3 protein: CASSRTGTGLQNTGELFF

J gene: TRBJ2-7
V gene: TRBV28
CDR3 protein: CASSSQRGYEQYF

J gene: TRBJ2-7
V gene: TRBV7-2
CDR3 protein: CASSLDTISYEQYF

J gene: TRBJ2-5
V gene: TRBV19
CDR3 protein: CASSISGGAQETQYF

J gene: TRBJ2-1
V gene: TRBV19
CDR3 protein: CASISGGPINEQFF

J gene: TRBJ2-7
V gene: TRBV7-6
CDR3 protein: CASSLVAGASSYEQYF

J gene: TRBJ2-1
V gene: TRBV7-9
CDR3 protein: CASTDNNEQFF

J gene: TRBJ2-1
V gene: TRBV2
CDR3 protein: CASSEGDPTGPILYNEQFF

J gene: TRBJ2-2
V gene: TRBV29-1
CDR3 protein: CSVVLSTGELFF

J gene: TRBJ1-2
V gene: TRBV4-1
CDR3 protein: CASSQDWSQVTGAGNYGYTF

J gene: TRBJ2-7
V gene: TRBV12-3/TRBV12-4
CDR3 protein: CASSPQQVLEQYF

J gene: TRBJ2-4
V gene: TRBV6-6
CDR3 protein: CASNDRGWGIQYF

J gene: TRBJ2-3
V gene: TRBV7-3
CDR3 protein: CASSLDGGADTQYF

J gene: TRBJ2-3
V gene: TRBV28
CDR3 protein: CASSTAASGHTDTQYF

J gene: TRBJ2-1
V gene: TRBV2
CDR3 protein: CASSGVNRATTYNEQFF